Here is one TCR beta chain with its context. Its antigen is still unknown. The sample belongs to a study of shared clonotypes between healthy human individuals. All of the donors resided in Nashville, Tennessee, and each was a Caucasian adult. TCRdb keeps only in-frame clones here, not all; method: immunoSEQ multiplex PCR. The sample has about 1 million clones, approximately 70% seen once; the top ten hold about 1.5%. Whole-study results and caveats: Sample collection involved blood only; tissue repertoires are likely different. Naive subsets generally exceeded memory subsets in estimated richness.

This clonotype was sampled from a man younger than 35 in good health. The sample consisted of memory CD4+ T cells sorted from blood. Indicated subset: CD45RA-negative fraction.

For the CDR3, the DNA is TGTGCCAGCAGTGATACAGGGGGGTACTATGGCTACACCTTC. This sequence encodes CASSDTGGYYGYTF. This sequence joins TRBV6-5 and TRBJ1-2; 8 bases agree with TRBD1. The CDR3 spans 14 residues. J was trimmed by 3 bases and V by 5 bases; bases with no gene match: 5. Germline-derived CDR1 and CDR2 are MNHEY and SVGAGI.